This T cell receptor beta chain is from a study of shared clonotypes between healthy human individuals. Some clones are missing from TCRdb's copy, which holds only in-frame ones; the method was immunoSEQ multiplex PCR. The data hold about 1 million clones, with roughly 70% observed a single time. The germline V gene has CDR1 KGHSH and CDR2 LQKENI. V lost 1 base, J lost 4 bases, and 10 bases stayed unmatched. This CDR3 has 17 amino acids. Sequenced sample: memory CD4+ T cells sorted from blood. Subset specified: CD45RA-negative fraction. The clonotype was recovered from a man between 18 and 29 years old in good health. The J gene is TRBJ2-5, the V gene TRBV18; 9 bases agree with TRBD1. CDR3 DNA sequence: TGTGCCAGCTCACCACTCTCCGGGACAGGGACTCTAGAGACCCAGTACTTC. It specifies CASSPLSGTGTLETQYF.